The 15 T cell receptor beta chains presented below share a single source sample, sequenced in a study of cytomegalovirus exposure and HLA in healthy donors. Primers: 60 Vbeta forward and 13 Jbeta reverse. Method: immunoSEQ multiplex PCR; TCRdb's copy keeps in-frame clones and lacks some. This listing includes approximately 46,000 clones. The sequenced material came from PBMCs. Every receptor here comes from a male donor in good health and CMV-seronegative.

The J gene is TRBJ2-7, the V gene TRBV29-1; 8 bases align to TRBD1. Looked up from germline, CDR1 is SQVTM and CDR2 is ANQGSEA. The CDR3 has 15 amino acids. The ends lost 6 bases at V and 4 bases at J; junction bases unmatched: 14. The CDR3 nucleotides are TGCAGCGTGAGGGGGCAAAGACAGGGGACTTACGAGCAGTACTTC. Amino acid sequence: CSVRGQRQGTYEQYF.

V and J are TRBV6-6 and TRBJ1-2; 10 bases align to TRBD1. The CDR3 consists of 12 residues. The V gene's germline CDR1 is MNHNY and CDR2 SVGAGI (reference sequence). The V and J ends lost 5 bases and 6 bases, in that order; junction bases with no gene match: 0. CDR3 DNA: TGTGCCAGCAGTGGACAGGGGGATGGCTACACCTTC. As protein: CASSGQGDGYTF.

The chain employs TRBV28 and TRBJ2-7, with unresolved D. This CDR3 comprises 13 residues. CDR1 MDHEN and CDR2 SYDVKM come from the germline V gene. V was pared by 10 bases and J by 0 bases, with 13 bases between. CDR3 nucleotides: TGTGCCATTTCGGCGGATTCCTCCTACGAGCAGTACTTC. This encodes CAISADSSYEQYF.

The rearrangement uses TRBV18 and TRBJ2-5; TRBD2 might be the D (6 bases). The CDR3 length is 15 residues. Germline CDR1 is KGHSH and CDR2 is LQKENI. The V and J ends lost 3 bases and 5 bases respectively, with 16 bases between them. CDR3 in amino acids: CASSPLASSGETQYF. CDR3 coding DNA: TGTGCCAGCTCACCCCTAGCGTCGTCCGGCGAGACCCAGTACTTC.

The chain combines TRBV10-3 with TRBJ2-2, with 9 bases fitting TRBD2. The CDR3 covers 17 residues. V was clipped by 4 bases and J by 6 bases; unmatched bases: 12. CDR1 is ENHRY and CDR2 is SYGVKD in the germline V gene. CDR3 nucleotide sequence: TGTGCCATCAGTGCGGCTGAGGTTAGCGGGAGTGCCGGGGAGCTGTTTTTT. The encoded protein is CAISAAEVSGSAGELFF.

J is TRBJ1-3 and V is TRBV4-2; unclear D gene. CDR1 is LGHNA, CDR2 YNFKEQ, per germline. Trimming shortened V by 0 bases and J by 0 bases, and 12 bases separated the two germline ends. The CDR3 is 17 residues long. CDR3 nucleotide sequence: TGTGCCAGCAGCCAAGATGGCACTTACAGCTCTGGAAACACCATATATTTT. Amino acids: CASSQDGTYSSGNTIYF.

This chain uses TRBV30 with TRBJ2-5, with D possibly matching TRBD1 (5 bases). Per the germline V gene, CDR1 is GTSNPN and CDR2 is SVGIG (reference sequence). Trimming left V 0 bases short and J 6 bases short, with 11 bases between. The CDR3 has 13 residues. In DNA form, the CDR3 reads TGTGCCTGGAGTGTAAAGGGGTCAAAGACCCAGTACTTC. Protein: CAWSVKGSKTQYF.

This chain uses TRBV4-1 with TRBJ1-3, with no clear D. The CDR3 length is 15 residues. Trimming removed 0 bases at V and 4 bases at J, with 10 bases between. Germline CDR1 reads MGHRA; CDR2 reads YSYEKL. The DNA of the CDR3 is TGCGCCAGCAGCCAAGAATCGCTGGAGGGAAACACCATATATTTT. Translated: CASSQESLEGNTIYF.

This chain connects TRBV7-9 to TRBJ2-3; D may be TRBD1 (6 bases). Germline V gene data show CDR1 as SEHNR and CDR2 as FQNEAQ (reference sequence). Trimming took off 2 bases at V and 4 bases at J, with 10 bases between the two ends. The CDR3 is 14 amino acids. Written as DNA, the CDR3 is TGTGCCAGCAGCTTACGGGCAGGGGCAGATACGCAGTATTTT. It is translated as CASSLRAGADTQYF.

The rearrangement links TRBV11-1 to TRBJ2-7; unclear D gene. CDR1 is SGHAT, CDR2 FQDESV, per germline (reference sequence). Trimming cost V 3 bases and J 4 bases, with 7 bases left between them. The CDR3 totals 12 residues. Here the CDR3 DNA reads TGTGCCAGCAGCTTCCCCCCATACGAGCAGTACTTC. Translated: CASSFPPYEQYF.

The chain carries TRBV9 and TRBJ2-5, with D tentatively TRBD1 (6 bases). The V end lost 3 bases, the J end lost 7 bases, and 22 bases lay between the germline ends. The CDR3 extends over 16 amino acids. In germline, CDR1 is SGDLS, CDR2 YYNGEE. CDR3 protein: CASSASEARQGGTQYF. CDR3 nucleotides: TGTGCCAGCAGCGCTTCGGAGGCTAGACAAGGGGGGACCCAGTACTTC.

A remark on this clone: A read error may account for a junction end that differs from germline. CDR3 bases: TGCGCCAGCAACCAAGTCGACAGGGTTAACTATGGCTACACCTTC. This encodes CASNQVDRVNYGYTF. The gene calls are TRBV4-1 and TRBJ1-2, with 7 bases that match TRBD1. The CDR3 spans 15 residues. Per germline, CDR1 MGHRA and CDR2 YSYEKL.

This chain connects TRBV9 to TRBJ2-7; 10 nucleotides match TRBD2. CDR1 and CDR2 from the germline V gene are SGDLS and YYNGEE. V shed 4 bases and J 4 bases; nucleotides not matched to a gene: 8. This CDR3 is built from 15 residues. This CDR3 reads CASSPRASGSYEQYF. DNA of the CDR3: TGTGCCAGCAGCCCCCGGGCTAGCGGGAGTTACGAGCAGTACTTC. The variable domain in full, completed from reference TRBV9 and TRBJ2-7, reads DSGVTQTPKHLITATGQRVTLRCSPRSGDLSVYWYQQSLDQGLQFLIQYYNGEERAKGNILERFSAQQFPDLHSELNLSSLELGDSALYFCASSPRASGSYEQYFGPGTRLTVT.

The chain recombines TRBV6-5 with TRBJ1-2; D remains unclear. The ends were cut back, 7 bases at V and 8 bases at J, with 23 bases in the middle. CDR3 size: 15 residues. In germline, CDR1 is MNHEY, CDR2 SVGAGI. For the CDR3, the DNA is TGTGCCAGCACTCCTCGTTCCGGGTCCCTCGGCGGCTACACCTTC. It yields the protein CASTPRSGSLGGYTF.

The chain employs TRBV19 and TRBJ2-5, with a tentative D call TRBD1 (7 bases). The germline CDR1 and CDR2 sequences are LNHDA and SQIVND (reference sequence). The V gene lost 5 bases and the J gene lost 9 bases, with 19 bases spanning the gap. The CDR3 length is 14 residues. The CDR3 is CASSLRDSGSAQYF. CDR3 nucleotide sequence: TGTGCCAGTAGTCTCCGGGACAGCGGGTCGGCCCAGTACTTC.